This T cell receptor beta chain is from a study of T cells after yellow fever vaccination. Whole-study findings and limits: In post-booster samples, most primary-vaccination clones reappeared (approximately 96% CD4, about 91% CD8).

TCRdb re-called the 5' RACE reads with MiXCR, one entry per CDR3 protein. The data show some 300,000 distinct CDR3 sequences, with around 4% seen just once and roughly a quarter held by the top ten. V was shortened by 0 bases and J by 1 base, with 7 bases between the two germline ends. The CDR3 spans 15 residues. The germline V gene has CDR1 MGHRA and CDR2 YSYEKL. Turning to this clonotype: Its antigen is currently unknown.

The sequencing here drew on PBMCs, taken on the day of the yellow fever booster vaccination. The chain uses TRBV4-1 and TRBJ2-1; tentative D call: TRBD1 (6 bases). This receptor was taken from a man younger than 35 who received the YFV17D yellow fever vaccine. In nucleotides, the CDR3 is TGCGCCAGCAGCCAAGAACAGGGTTCCTACAATGAGCAGTTCTTC. As protein: CASSQEQGSYNEQFF.